The TCR beta chain described here comes from a study of post-analysis software for immune sequencing data (dated by TCRdb to about 2015). Broadly, across the study: Disease courses on record covered relapsing-remitting, secondary progressive and progressive-relapsing multiple sclerosis, though some patients had no subtype annotation. Patient repertoires were compared against over ten previously published healthy control repertoires from donors aged about 6 to 27 years. A subset of samples was prepared in parallel using single-end sample barcoding, then pooled and co-amplified after Illumina adapter ligation. Results the study describes overall, beyond this receptor: The multiple sclerosis patient group was slightly younger than the control group. Significantly higher frequencies in patients than in controls were found for roughly 5 TRBV segments, including TRBV5-6, TRBV5-1 and TRBV20-1. Compared with controls, multiple sclerosis patients had significantly lower normalized Chao1 diversity, a finding suggesting substantial peripheral T-cell clonal expansion. Direct clustering with F measure showed strong co-clustering of samples prepared in the same batch, prompting a batch-effect correction.

This clonotype was recorded only once. No antigen is known for it. No base-level quality is on record; no much larger clone is a single base apart. To demonstrate the VDJtools post-analysis software, TCR beta repertoires were profiled from the peripheral blood of 10 to 15 young patients with multiple sclerosis. The multiple sclerosis patients were children and adolescents ranging in age from roughly 6 to 15 years. V loses 4 bases of germline sequence and J loses 3 bases, and the interval between the two ends is 15 bases. The CDR3 covers 16 residues, taking in both the cysteine and the phenylalanine. Kept here is only the CDR3 DNA, which spans 48 bases and is read in frame from base 1. Receptor libraries were prepared by PCR. The run used an Illumina HiSeq 2500. To reduce PCR and sequencing biases, unique molecular identifiers were incorporated into the TCR beta cDNA libraries. Per 1 to 10 million input T cells, around 500,000 cDNA molecules were obtained, such that each molecule approximated one T cell. The patient libraries were prepared and sequenced using the same protocol as the earlier healthy control dataset. Samples belonging to the same batch were prepared together, multiplexed and sequenced on a shared HiSeq lane. Regarding the original processing steps: MIGEC handled the raw barcoded reads, throwing out single-read molecular identifier groups before consensus assembly and CDR3 extraction. Clonotype tables were post-analysed with VDJtools, normalizing diversity by down-sampling all datasets to the smallest sample size. Repertoire overlap clustering matched CDR3 amino acid but not nucleotide sequences to correct batch-related cross-sample contamination. TCRdb took the public reads, trimmed them with fastp at Q25, ran MiXCR for clone calling and kept in-frame beta chains. One record per CDR3 amino acid sequence lists the most common genes and DNA. The V and J calls shown here were made by TCRdb, not taken from the authors' results. The table for this sample lists about 400,000 distinct CDR3 sequences; around 37% of them were counted only once. Clones ranked in the top ten supply 13% of the sample.

This sequence originates from a girl aged 5 to 17 with multiple sclerosis. The chain was built from TRBV12-3 or TRBV12-4 and TRBJ2-2, with the D call perhaps TRBD1 or TRBD2, each one matching 5 bases. The sample comprised blood. Here the CDR3 is given as CASSYPVGTDTGELFF. The DNA is TGTGCCAGCAGTTACCCCGTAGGGACGGACACCGGGGAGCTGTTTTTT.